This T cell receptor beta chain was recovered during a study of cytomegalovirus exposure and HLA in healthy donors (dated by TCRdb to 2016 to 2017). Context from the whole study: An earlier analysis of approximately 640 of the donors reported about 250 Gb of sequence data and roughly 110 million unique TCR beta sequences from some 180 million T cells. The later analysis used no new phenotypic data to find candidate immune exposures, relying instead on TCR beta sequences and their occurrence across donors. Typing coverage varied by locus: roughly 620-640 donors for A, B, C, DRB1 and DQB1; around 560 for DQA1; more than 600 for DPA1; roughly 450 for DPB1. A later genetic analysis took genome-wide SNP genotypes for about 55% of the roughly 700 donors and used that subset as a discovery cohort. Donor age, sex, ethnicity and CMV serostatus were compiled together with the repertoire data. The genetic ancestry cluster associated with self-reported Caucasian donors included 65% to 90% of the roughly 400 genotyped donors. The study aimed to test whether cataloging public T cell receptors could reveal signatures of past pathogen exposure. An earlier analysis of around 540 of the donors applied high-throughput TCR beta sequencing to assess whether each TCR beta V gene segment acted as functional or pseudogenic. All discovery cohort repertoires had been generated using a single sequencing platform. High-throughput TCR immunosequencing, statistical association of individual TCRs with disease status, and machine learning were combined to predict cytomegalovirus infection status. A later analysis re-analyzed previously published TCR beta repertoires from 550 to 700 donors and added high-resolution HLA genotyping to study TCR occurrence patterns. The study used immunosequencing to profile the T cell repertoires of approximately 690 subjects and linked those repertoires to cytomegalovirus serostatus. On average, approximately 250,000 unique TCR beta nucleotide sequences were sequenced per donor among 398 genotyped donors of the cohort, with about 17% of those sequences being non-productive. In addition to the first cohort of 500 to 850 subjects, a separate validation cohort of about 120 different subjects was used. HLA typing covered class I and class II loci at four-digit resolution. Approximately 310 gigabases of sequencing data and approximately 91 million unique TCR sequences made up an early release that covered approximately 650 HLA-typed donors. Roughly five DR-DQ haplotypes were handled as single units for association and clustering because linkage in the cohort was strong.

Study-wide conclusions, independent of this receptor: Because counts were too low, some 16 rarely observed V segments, including chromosome 9 orphons, were excluded from the earlier analysis of 500 to 700 of the donors. In the study, 164 TCR beta chains were listed as associated with cytomegalovirus. Correlated functional status among segregating V segments might reflect linkage disequilibrium, but an unknown experimental factor could not be ruled out. Because some donors lacked HLA typing at each locus, the association tests relied only on the typed subset. A later analysis found that TCR association rates varied across HLA loci, with DRB1 alleles showing the most associated TCRs and HLA-C alleles the fewest. Some IMGT-functional V segments, including TRBV6-2 and TRBV6-3, could not be told apart with the 87-base-pair reads, so those segments were excluded. In a later analysis, HLA-associated TCR beta chains were found to be more clonally expanded and to have lower generation probabilities than equally common non-associated chains. Most TCR sequences were observed very rarely across donors, whereas some public TCRs were present in many individuals. A later analysis found that most CMV-associated TCR beta chains appeared HLA-restricted, with HLA associations seemingly driven largely by CMV exposure. Presence/absence analyses assumed roughly uniform sequencing depth across donors, an assumption that may not hold. Several of the top co-occurrence clusters appeared to be linked to parvovirus B19, influenza, CMV and Epstein-Barr virus, according to a later analysis. When HLA alleles, especially DR and DQ, strongly co-occurred, attributing TCR associations to individual alleles was difficult. In vitro tests confirmed that three of the cytomegalovirus-associated TCR beta chains recognize cytomegalovirus antigens. In a later analysis, around 15,000 TCR beta sequences were associated with specific HLA alleles at a false discovery rate of 0.05. A further reported finding was that TCR beta sequences accurately predicted the HLA-A and HLA-B alleles for most subjects in the first cohort. Immune exposure information for the cohort was limited to CMV serostatus. An earlier analysis of around 500 of the donors showed that most TCR beta V segments appeared in productive rearrangements either about 87% or about 30% of the time, which broadly matched IMGT annotations. This cohort had only TCR beta chains sequenced, and the lack of alpha or paired-chain data limited which features could be detected. An association between a missense DCLRE1C variant and V-gene and J-gene trimming of TCR beta chains was found in a later genetic analysis and replicated in an independent cohort. A cluster of highly shared sequence variants was judged likely to be a technical artifact of the sequencing pipeline. The authors suggested that the approach could potentially be extended to other disease states and immunological phenotypes. A later genetic analysis reported fewer N-insertions in productive TCRs among donors in an Asian-associated ancestry cluster than the roughly 640-donor mean. In both the original and validation cohorts, the classifier was reported to diagnose cytomegalovirus status with high specificity and sensitivity.

The cohort consisted of 650 to 700 healthy bone marrow donors. At the time of sampling, every cohort member was nominally healthy, though immune exposures that went unrecorded were likely present. The donor tested CMV seronegative and was one of the 352 seronegative cohort members. Every donor gave a peripheral blood sample, and the peripheral blood mononuclear cells from that sample were used for TCR beta sequencing. The Qiagen DNeasy Blood Extraction Kit was used to extract genomic DNA from the blood cell samples. Remarks on this clone: Which antigen it targets is not known. No clone much larger than this one lies a single base away; base qualities are absent.

The library was prepared using the immunoSEQ multiplex PCR assay. For the multiplex PCR, a mixture combining 60 forward primers for TCR Vbeta segments and 13 reverse primers for TCR Jbeta segments was used. Amplification of the CDR3 region of rearranged TCR beta genes was performed with a multiplex PCR assay on genomic DNA. The amplified TCR beta libraries were sequenced on the Illumina HiSeq System as 87-base-pair reads. The original methods were these. In a later analysis, 77 million or so unique TCR beta chains were counted across the 666 repertoires, and roughly 10 million of these chains were shared by at least two donors. To remove PCR and sequencing errors, raw reads were error-corrected and collapsed into unique sequences using a nearest-neighbor algorithm that merged closely related sequences. V, D and J gene segments were assigned by aligning CDR3 sequences to IMGT reference sequences. Each retained sequence needed at least a six-nucleotide match to both a V gene segment and a J gene segment. A rearrangement counted as productive if the CDR3 had no stop codons and remained in frame with V and J, and every other rearrangement counted as non-productive. Following IMGT convention, CDR3 was defined as the stretch from the second conserved V-encoded cysteine up to the conserved J-encoded phenylalanine. In an earlier analysis of around 570 of the donors, sequences lacking an unambiguous match to a single V gene segment were excluded. In an earlier analysis of some 590 of the donors, a V segment was called functional when productive rearrangements were above 56.7%, and segregating when the standard deviation between donors exceeded 5%. A statistical classification framework was built to diagnose cytomegalovirus status from the catalog of TCR beta chain sequences. In a later analysis, V and J genes were assigned by comparing TCR nucleotide sequences against IMGT/GENE-DB human TR gene sequences. Using the TCRdist pipeline, a later analysis assigned CDR3 sequences along with most-parsimonious VDJ recombination scenarios. In a later analysis, each TCR beta chain was defined by its CDR3 amino acid sequence together with its V-gene family, and reads without a unique V-gene family were excluded. To address suspected cross-contamination and a sequencing artifact, a later analysis removed some 620 highly shared, low-generation-probability nucleotide sequences. In a later analysis, a clonal expansion index for each public chain was calculated from normalized within-repertoire ranks of inferred template counts. In a later analysis, generation probabilities were computed with a VDJ recombination model fitted to out-of-frame rearrangements, and the resulting probabilities were checked against IGoR. A later analysis scored TCR-TCR, TCR-HLA and TCR-CMV co-occurrence with hypergeometric tests, applying a repertoire-size bias correction to TCR pairs. A later analysis estimated false discovery rates by permuting HLA or CMV assignments 20 times. A later analysis grouped co-occurring TCRs with DBSCAN, adding TCRdist sequence similarity when clustering within HLA-allele-positive subsets. Repertoires with fewer than 30,000 or more than 120,000 public chains, plus five repertoires with anomalous nucleotide sharing, were excluded from co-occurrence clustering. Sourced from immuneACCESS, this table was stored by TCRdb with only in-frame sequences that have V and J called. A share of the clones is absent; for the studies checked, an unresolved V gene accounts for under half, and the remainder has no known explanation. From that table come the V and J calls and clone size; the DNA was used to work out D and trimming. The sample table holds about 110,000 clones, of which roughly 80% were seen once. The ten top clones hold about 2.3% of the sample.

V drops 5 bases and J drops 4 bases, leaving 9 bases in between. Via the germline V gene, CDR1 is SNHLY and CDR2 FYNNEI. The CDR3 holds 13 amino acids from the cysteine to the phenylalanine. Only the CDR3 region is kept as DNA, spanning 39 bases read in frame from base 1. The sequence was obtained from a man aged 35 to 55 in good health and CMV-seronegative. The chain links TRBV2 with TRBJ1-5, with the identity of the D gene unclear. The sequencing sample was made of PBMCs. The nucleotides read TGTGCCAGCAGTCGGGAGACTAATCAGCCCCAGCATTTT. This sequence encodes CASSRETNQPQHF.